This TCR beta chain appears in the sequencing data of a study of vaccination and CD4 T cells after COVID-19. The assay that was used to sequence DNA from cultured CD4+ T cells was the Oncomine TCR Beta short-read assay. Each CDR3 protein gets one entry after TCRdb re-called the PCR reads with MiXCR. Here the sample spans about 18,000 distinct CDR3 sequences, 53% being singletons. Points on this clonotype: Its specificity is not known.

As for treatment: approximately nine-day PBMC culture with coronavirus spike peptide pools or control peptides (ViraFEST assay). Once peptide pools had expanded antigen-specific T cells, ViraFEST sequenced TCRs. Positive PCR tests came between March and December 2020, ahead of the US Alpha, Beta and Delta variants. V lost 3 bases and J lost 4, with 15 bases in between. Germline V CDR1 and CDR2: MNHEY, SVGAGI. The CDR3 runs to 15 residues. The source material was CD4+ T cells from blood, cultured in vitro, sampled before SARS-CoV-2 vaccination. The chain carries TRBV6-5 and TRBJ1-2, with D tentatively TRBD1 (5 bases). The clonotype was recovered from a human donor who had recovered from COVID-19. CDR3 sequence reads: CASSYSGGRGYGYTF. The CDR3 DNA follows: TGTGCCAGCAGTTATTCCGGGGGGAGAGGCTATGGCTACACCTTC.